This TCR beta chain was profiled in a study of T cells after posttransplantation cyclophosphamide. On the day of bone marrow donation, the related graft donor provided peripheral blood. Overall study results and limits: Later blood repertoires were often dominated by clones from the donor CD8+ memory compartment.

TCRdb's table, derived via immunoSEQ multiplex PCR, lists solely in-frame clones and lacks some. Among tens of thousands of clones, around 73% were seen once, and the ten largest hold about 0.7%. On this clone itself: Antigen unknown.

Sequenced input: memory CD4+ T cells sorted from PBMCs. The TCR sequence derives from a woman aged 60 to 75 in good health, CMV-negative, and a related stem cell transplant donor.

CDR3 in amino acids: CASSFFGDQPQHF. CDR3 bases: TGTGCCAGCAGCTTTTTCGGGGATCAGCCCCAGCATTTT. The chain carries TRBV5-8 and TRBJ1-5; D gene uncertain. This CDR3 spans 13 amino acids. The ends were cut back, 2 bases at V and 5 bases at J, with 8 bases in the middle. CDR1 is SGHTS and CDR2 is YDEGEE in the germline V gene.